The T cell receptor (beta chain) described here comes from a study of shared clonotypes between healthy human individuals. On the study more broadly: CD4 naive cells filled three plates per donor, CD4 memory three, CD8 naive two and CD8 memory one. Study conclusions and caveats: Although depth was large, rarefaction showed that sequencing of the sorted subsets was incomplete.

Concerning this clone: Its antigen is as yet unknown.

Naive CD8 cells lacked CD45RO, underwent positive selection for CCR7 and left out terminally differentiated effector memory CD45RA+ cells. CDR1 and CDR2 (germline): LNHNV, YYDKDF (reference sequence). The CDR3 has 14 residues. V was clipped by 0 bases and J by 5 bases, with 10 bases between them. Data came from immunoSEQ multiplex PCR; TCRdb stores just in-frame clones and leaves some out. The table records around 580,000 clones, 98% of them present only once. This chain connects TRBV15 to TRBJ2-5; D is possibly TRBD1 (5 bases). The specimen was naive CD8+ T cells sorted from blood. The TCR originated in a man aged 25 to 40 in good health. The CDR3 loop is CATSRDLGHETQYF. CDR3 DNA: TGTGCCACCAGCAGAGATCTGGGGCACGAGACCCAGTACTTC.